Listed here are 9 T cell receptor beta chains from one sample, sequenced in a study of cytomegalovirus exposure and HLA in healthy donors. 13 Jbeta primers and 60 Vbeta primers were used for the PCR. Profiled with immunoSEQ multiplex PCR; TCRdb holds only in-frame clones, not every one. The sample includes around 150,000 clones, 60% to 80% of them seen just once. Sequenced sample: PBMCs. The receptors here all came from a man aged 25-40 years in good health and CMV-seropositive.

V gene TRBV5-5 combines with J gene TRBJ2-4; 8 bases are a match to TRBD1. J was trimmed by 8 bases and V by 0 bases; bases with no gene match: 4. Looked up from germline, CDR1 is SGHKS and CDR2 is YYEKEE (reference sequence). The CDR3 is 14 residues long. CDR3 coding DNA: TGTGCCAGCAGCTTGGGACAGGGGTGGGACATTCAGTACTTC. It translates to CASSLGQGWDIQYF.

The chain has TRBV4-1 and TRBJ1-6; tentatively, D is TRBD1 (6 bases). The germline gives CDR1 MGHRA, CDR2 YSYEKL. The CDR3 contains 15 residues. V was shortened by 3 bases and J by 8 bases, with 14 bases between the two germline ends. The CDR3 region has the DNA TGCGCCAGCAGCCACCTAGAGGACAGAGATTCACCCCTCCACTTT. It yields the protein CASSHLEDRDSPLHF.

The rearrangement joins TRBV30 to TRBJ2-1; the match to TRBD1 covers 10 bases. The CDR3 consists of 17 residues. Per the germline V gene, CDR1 is GTSNPN and CDR2 is SVGIG (reference sequence). V lost 0 bases, J lost 1 base, and 6 bases stayed unmatched. The CDR3 nucleotides are TGTGCCTGGAGTGTATCGGTGGGACAGGGGTCCTACAATGAGCAGTTCTTC. It is translated as CAWSVSVGQGSYNEQFF.

This chain uses TRBV6-5 with TRBJ2-7, with a possible D match to TRBD2 (5 bases). Per the germline V gene, CDR1 is MNHEY and CDR2 is SVGAGI. V gave up 6 bases and J gave up 5 bases, with 14 bases separating them. This CDR3 spans 13 amino acids. CDR3 nucleotides: TGTGCCAGCAGCAAAACGACCGGGGACGAGCAGTACTTC. Its translation: CASSKTTGDEQYF.

The V and J genes are TRBV29-1 and TRBJ2-3, with 9 nucleotides matching TRBD1. V was clipped by 3 bases and J by 3 bases; unmatched bases: 7. The CDR3 length is 15 residues. Germline CDR1 is SQVTM and CDR2 is ANQGSEA. The CDR3 protein is CSVEATGGPTDTQYF. CDR3 bases: TGCAGCGTTGAGGCGACAGGGGGACCGACAGATACGCAGTATTTT.

The chain recombines TRBV7-7 with TRBJ2-3; 8 nucleotides agree with TRBD1. The V and J ends lost 3 bases and 5 bases, in that order; junction bases with no gene match: 4. The germline V gene encodes CDR1 SSHAT and CDR2 FNYEAQ (reference sequence). This CDR3 is built from 14 residues. The CDR3 nucleotides are TGTGCCAGCAGCTTCGGACAGGGTATAGATACGCAGTATTTT. Protein sequence: CASSFGQGIDTQYF.

The chain is built from TRBV4-2 and TRBJ1-6; the D is unclear. The CDR3 covers 15 residues. Germline V lookup: CDR1 LGHNA, CDR2 YNFKEQ. V was cut by 0 bases and J by 6 bases, with 9 bases left in between. CDR3 nucleotide sequence: TGTGCCAGCAGCCAAGAGACACAAATTAATTCACCCCTCCACTTT. Protein sequence: CASSQETQINSPLHF.

This clone was counted between two and nine times. The chain employs TRBV5-1 and TRBJ1-6; D might be TRBD1 (5 bases). Germline V gene sequence: CDR1 SGHRS, CDR2 YFSETQ. The V end was cut by 4 bases, the J end by 5 bases, with 13 bases between. The CDR3 runs to 15 residues. In DNA form, the CDR3 reads TGCGCCAGCAGCACGGGACTGAACCATAATTCACCCCTCCACTTT. Amino acid sequence: CASSTGLNHNSPLHF.

This chain connects TRBV30 to TRBJ2-7, with a tentative D call TRBD1 (6 bases). Germline V CDR1 and CDR2: GTSNPN, SVGIG (reference sequence). V lost 2 bases, J lost 4 bases, and 18 bases lay in between. CDR3 length: 15 residues. The CDR3 sequence: CAWSSRQALGYEQYF. For the CDR3, the DNA is TGTGCCTGGAGTTCCCGACAGGCCTTGGGTTACGAGCAGTACTTC. The full variable domain, with the rest looked up from reference TRBV30 and TRBJ2-7, is SQTIHQWPATLVQPVGSPLSLECTVEGTSNPNLYWYRQAAGRGLQLLFYSVGIGQISSEVPQNLSASRPQDRQFILSSKKLLLSDSGFYLCAWSSRQALGYEQYFGPGTRLTVT.